Sequencing of this T cell receptor (beta chain) was carried out in a study of blood T cell repertoires in COVID-19. Repertoires were generated with immunoSEQ multiplex PCR, while TCRdb's copy carries only in-frame clones and drops some. Among 40,000 to 50,000 clones, about 89% were seen once, and the ten largest hold less than 2.5%. The receptor was derived from a woman of 80 years or more with COVID-19, enrolled during active disease. Sequencing was done on a sample of peripheral blood.

As DNA, the CDR3 is TGTGCCAGCAGTGAGATGGACACCTACAATGAGCAGTTCTTC. Amino acid sequence: CASSEMDTYNEQFF. The chain recombines TRBV6-1 with TRBJ2-1, with D maybe TRBD1 (5 bases). This CDR3 region has 14 residues. Trimming left V 3 bases short and J 2 bases short, with 8 bases between. Germline values: CDR1 MNHNS, CDR2 SASEGT.